The next 7 T cell receptor beta chains were all read from a single sample in a study of identical twins. TCRdb reprocessed the 5' RACE reads via MiXCR and lists one record per CDR3 protein. The data show about 210,000 distinct CDR3 sequences, with roughly 10% seen just once and 4% to 6% held by the top ten. Sequencing input: memory (CD45RO+) T cells sorted from blood. Receptor source: a woman between 18 and 29 years old in good health.

This chain joins TRBV27 and TRBJ2-1; 7 bases line up with TRBD2. Trimming cost V 5 bases and J 5 bases; bases outside gene matches: 12. The CDR3 sequence is 16 residues long. Germline CDR1 is MNHEY and CDR2 is SMNVEV (reference sequence). CDR3 DNA: TGTGCCAGCAGTCCCGGTCGGGGGAGGGCCAACAATGAGCAGTTCTTC. Translation: CASSPGRGRANNEQFF.

The J gene is TRBJ2-2, the V gene TRBV25-1, with 11 bases that match TRBD1. Germline CDR1 is MGHDK and CDR2 is SYGVNS. CDR3 length equals 17 residues. Trimming removed 3 bases from V and 6 bases from J; junction bases left unmatched: 9. CDR3 nucleotides: TGTGCCAGCAGTGACCCGAGGACAGGGGGCGCCGCCGGGGAGCTGTTTTTT. As protein: CASSDPRTGGAAGELFF.

The chain combines TRBV20-1 with TRBJ2-1; TRBD2 matches 7 bases. This CDR3 is 14 amino acids long. The J segment lost 3 bases and the V segment lost 2 bases, leaving 4 bases of the junction unmatched. Per the germline V gene, CDR1 is DFQATT and CDR2 is SNEGSKA (reference sequence). The CDR3 protein is CSARRREIYNEQFF. DNA of the CDR3: TGCAGTGCTAGAAGGCGGGAGATCTACAATGAGCAGTTCTTC.

This clonotype was seen repeatedly, ten times or more. The chain recombines TRBV6-5 with TRBJ2-7; 10 bases line up with TRBD2. J was trimmed by 4 bases and V by 4 bases; bases with no gene match: 13. Germline-derived CDR1 and CDR2 are MNHEY and SVGAGI. The CDR3 extends over 17 amino acids. This CDR3 reads CASSFLTLAGDTYEQYF. CDR3 sequence (DNA): TGTGCCAGCAGTTTCTTAACCCTAGCGGGAGATACTTACGAGCAGTACTTC.

This chain uses TRBV18 with TRBJ1-4, with a possible D match to TRBD1 (6 bases). The CDR3 totals 14 residues. Deletions cut 6 bases from V and 8 bases from J, with 16 bases between. Germline V gives CDR1 KGHSH, CDR2 LQKENI. CDR3 DNA: TGTGCCAGCTCGGAGAACCGGGACACCGAAAAACTGTTTTTT. Protein product: CASSENRDTEKLFF.

The rearrangement uses TRBV9 and TRBJ2-6; no reliable D call. Deletions cut 3 bases from V and 0 bases from J, with 4 bases between. This CDR3 comprises 14 residues. The germline V gene encodes CDR1 SGDLS and CDR2 YYNGEE. CDR3 in amino acids: CASSGLSGANVLTF. The CDR3, as DNA: TGTGCCAGCAGCGGACTCTCTGGGGCCAACGTCCTGACTTTC.

There are many counts of this clonotype. The V and J genes are TRBV20-1 and TRBJ1-5; TRBD1 agrees at 8 bases. Unmatched junction bases numbered 12, after V lost 3 bases and J lost 11 bases. Germline values: CDR1 DFQATT, CDR2 SNEGSKA (reference sequence). CDR3 length equals 14 residues. CDR3 in DNA: TGCAGTGCTAGCCTGACAGGGGCGGGTGGGACCCAGCATTTT. Its protein product is CSASLTGAGGTQHF.